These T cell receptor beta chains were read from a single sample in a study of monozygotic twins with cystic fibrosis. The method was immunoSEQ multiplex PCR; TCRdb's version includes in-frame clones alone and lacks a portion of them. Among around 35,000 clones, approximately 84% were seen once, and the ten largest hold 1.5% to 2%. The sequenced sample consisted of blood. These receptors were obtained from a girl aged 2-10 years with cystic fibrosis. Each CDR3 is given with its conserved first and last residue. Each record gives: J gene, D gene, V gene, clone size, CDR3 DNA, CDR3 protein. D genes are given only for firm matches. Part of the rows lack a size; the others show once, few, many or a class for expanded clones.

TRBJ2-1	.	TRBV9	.	TGTGCCAGCAGCGCAATGTACCCAGGGAATGAGCAGTTCTTC	CASSAMYPGNEQFF
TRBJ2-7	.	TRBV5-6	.	TGTGCCAGCAGCTTCACCTCCTACGAGCAGTACTTC	CASSFTSYEQYF
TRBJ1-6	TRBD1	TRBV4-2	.	TGTGCCAGCAGCCAAGAGGGGACAGGGGTAGGGCGAATGTGGCATTCACCCCTCCACTTT	CASSQEGTGVGRMWHSPLHF
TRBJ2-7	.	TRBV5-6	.	TGTGCCAGCAGCTTGGAGCCCGTAGTCTACGAGCAGTACTTC	CASSLEPVVYEQYF
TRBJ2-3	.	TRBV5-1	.	TGCGCCAGCAGCCCGGGGACTCAACCGCAGTATTTT	CASSPGTQPQYF
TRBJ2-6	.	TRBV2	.	TGTGCCAGCAGTGCCCGCGGGTCCTCTGGGGCCAACGTCCTGACTTTC	CASSARGSSGANVLTF
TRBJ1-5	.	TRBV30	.	TGTGCCTGGAGTGTGACAGACGCTAATCAGCCCCAGCATTTT	CAWSVTDANQPQHF
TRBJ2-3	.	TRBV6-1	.	TGTGCCAGCCTTCGAAGTGATACGCAGTATTTT	CASLRSDTQYF
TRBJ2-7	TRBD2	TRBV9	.	TGTGCCAGCAGCTCCCAGGCGGGGGGTGTCTCCTACGAGCAGTACTTC	CASSSQAGGVSYEQYF
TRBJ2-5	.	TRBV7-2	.	TGTGCCAGCAGCTTAAGACACCGCGAGCAAGAGACCCAGTACTTC	CASSLRHREQETQYF
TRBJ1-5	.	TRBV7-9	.	TGTGCCAGCAGCAGATTATGGGGTCGGCAGCCCAATCAGCCCCAGCATTTT	CASSRLWGRQPNQPQHF
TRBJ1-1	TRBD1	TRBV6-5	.	TGTGCCAGCAGTGGAAGACAGGGGGGGAACACTGAAGCTTTCTTT	CASSGRQGGNTEAFF
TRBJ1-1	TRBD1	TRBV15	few	TGTGCCACCACCGAGACAGGGAAGTTCACTGAAGCTTTCTTT	CATTETGKFTEAFF
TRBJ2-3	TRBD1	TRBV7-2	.	TGTGCCAGCAGCTTATACGGGACAGGGGCTAGGGATACGCAGTATTTT	CASSLYGTGARDTQYF
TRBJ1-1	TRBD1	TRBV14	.	TGTGCCAGCAGCCAGAGGACAGGAATCTACACTGAAGCTTTCTTT	CASSQRTGIYTEAFF
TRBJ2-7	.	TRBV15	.	TGTGCCACCAGCAGCCGGGGCTCATCCGATTACGAGCAGTACTTC	CATSSRGSSDYEQYF
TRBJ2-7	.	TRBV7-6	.	TGTGCCAGCAGCTTAGTTGTAGGGGAAGAGCAGTACTTC	CASSLVVGEEQYF
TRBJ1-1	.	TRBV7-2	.	TGTGCCAGCAGGGGACTACCTGGGACTGAAGCTTTCTTT	CASRGLPGTEAFF
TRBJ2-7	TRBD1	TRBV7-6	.	TGTGCCAGCAGCTTAGGGGCGCCAGGGGGCAACGAGCAGTACTTC	CASSLGAPGGNEQYF
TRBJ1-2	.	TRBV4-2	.	TGTGCCAGCAGCCAAGAGGGGGTCATGGGGGATGGCTACACCTTC	CASSQEGVMGDGYTF
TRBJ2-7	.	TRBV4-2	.	TGTGCCAGCAGCCCCGCCCCCGCCGTCTCGAGCTCCTACGAGCAGTACTTC	CASSPAPAVSSSYEQYF
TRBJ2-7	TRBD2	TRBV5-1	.	TGCGCCAGCAGCTTGCTAGCGGGGGACGAGCAGTACTTC	CASSLLAGDEQYF
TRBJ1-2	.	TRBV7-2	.	TGTGCCAGCACCCTACGCGGTGATGGCTACACCTTC	CASTLRGDGYTF
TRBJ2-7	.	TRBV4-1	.	TGCGCCAGCAGCCAAGAGAGCCCCCTCGGCTACGAGCAGTACTTC	CASSQESPLGYEQYF
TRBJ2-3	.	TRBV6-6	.	TGTGCCAGCAGTTCGTTCGCGGGGGCCACAGATACGCAGTATTTT	CASSSFAGATDTQYF
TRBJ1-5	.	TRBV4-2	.	TGTGCCAGCAGCCAAGAGGTTGCGTCGTCTCCCCAGCATTTT	CASSQEVASSPQHF
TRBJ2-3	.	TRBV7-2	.	TGTGCCAGCAGCTCCGAGGCCCCAGGGTTTGGGACAGATACGCAGTATTTT	CASSSEAPGFGTDTQYF
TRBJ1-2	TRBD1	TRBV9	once	TGTGCCAGCAGCGTAGCAGGGGGGACGAGCCCTATGGGGGGCTACACCTTC	CASSVAGGTSPMGGYTF
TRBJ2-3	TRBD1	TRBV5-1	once	TGCGCCAGCAGCTTGGGGACAGGCCACTCCAACACAGATACGCAGTATTTT	CASSLGTGHSNTDTQYF
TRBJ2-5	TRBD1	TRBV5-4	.	TGTGCCAGCAGCGTTACAGGGGGCGAGACCCAGTACTTC	CASSVTGGETQYF
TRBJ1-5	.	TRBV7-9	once	TGTGCCAGCAGCCCCGAAGGATGGCAGCCCCAGCATTTT	CASSPEGWQPQHF
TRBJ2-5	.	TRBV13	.	TGTGCCAGCAGCGAAGACACGAGCAGGGTCCAAGAGACCCAGTACTTC	CASSEDTSRVQETQYF
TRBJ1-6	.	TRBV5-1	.	TGCGCCAGCAGCTCTGAGCTGGCCAGGGTGAATTCACCCCTCCACTTT	CASSSELARVNSPLHF